This T cell receptor (beta chain) derives from a study of cytomegalovirus exposure and HLA in healthy donors. PCR amplification relied on 60 Vbeta primers (plus 13 Jbeta primers). This table comes from immunoSEQ multiplex PCR, and its TCRdb copy is limited to in-frame clones, with some not included. The profile shows some 170,000 clones, roughly 76% of them singletons. The CDR3 length is 12 residues. Germline V gene sequence: CDR1 SGHRS, CDR2 YFSETQ. V shed 5 bases and J shed 7 bases, with 12 bases lying between them. The rearrangement uses TRBV5-1 and TRBJ1-2; D might be TRBD1 (6 bases). The clonotype was recovered from a woman aged 18-29 years in good health and CMV-seropositive. The sample comprised PBMCs. CDR3 region: CASRNRDGGYTF. CDR3 nucleotides: TGCGCCAGCAGGAACAGGGATGGTGGCTACACCTTC.